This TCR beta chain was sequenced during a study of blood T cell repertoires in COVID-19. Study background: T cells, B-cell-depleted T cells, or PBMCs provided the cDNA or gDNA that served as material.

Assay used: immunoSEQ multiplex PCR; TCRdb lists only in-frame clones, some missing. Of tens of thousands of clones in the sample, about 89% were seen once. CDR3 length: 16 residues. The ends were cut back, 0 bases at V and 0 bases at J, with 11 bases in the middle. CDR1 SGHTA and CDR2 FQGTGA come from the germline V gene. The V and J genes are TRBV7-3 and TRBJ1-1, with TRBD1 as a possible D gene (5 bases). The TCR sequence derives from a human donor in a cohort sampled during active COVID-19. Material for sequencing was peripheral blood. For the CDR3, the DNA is TGTGCCAGCAGCTTAACTATCAAGGACATGAACACTGAAGCTTTCTTT. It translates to CASSLTIKDMNTEAFF.